Given below is one T cell receptor (beta chain) in context. A much larger clone lies a single base off, so this may be a read error. This sample was taken from a study of read filtering for tumor transcriptome and immune sequencing. Study overall: Whole-transcriptome libraries were prepared after DNase treatment.

Trimming stripped 3 bases from V and 10 bases from J, with 9 bases between. Germline CDR1 reads MDHEN; CDR2 reads SYDVKM. This CDR3 spans 12 amino acids. From roughly 390 ng of RNA, a library with molecular barcoded alpha/delta and beta/gamma adaptors was made. TCRdb fed the reads into MiXCR, producing one record per CDR3 protein. This table has some 62,000 distinct CDR3 sequences, approximately 15% appearing once. This sequence joins TRBV28 and TRBJ2-2, with D possibly matching TRBD2 (5 bases). Source material: a population of CD138-negative cells sorted from bone marrow. The receptor was isolated from a donor aged 40 or older with multiple myeloma. The CDR3 region is CASSFGETELFF. CDR3 sequence (DNA): TGTGCCAGCAGTTTCGGGGAGACGGAGCTGTTTTTT.